This T cell receptor beta chain was obtained from a study of tumor and adjacent non-tumor tissue in lung cancer. TCRbeta libraries were built with three rounds of nested PCR, modified from ARM-PCR. Using its own MiXCR run on the multiplex PCR reads, TCRdb lists one record per CDR3 protein. Of under 150,000 distinct CDR3 sequences in the sample, approximately 72% are singletons; the top ten hold 18%. The template was RNA from unsorted bulk tissue. Germline V gene sequence: CDR1 MNHEY, CDR2 SVGEGT. This CDR3 has 17 residues. Between the trimmed V and J ends, which lost 0 bases and 4 bases, there was a span of 18 bases.

The V call is TRBV6-2 or TRBV6-3, the J call TRBJ1-1, with a possible D match to TRBD1 (6 bases). The sequence derives from a man in his sixties with small cell lung cancer. Specimen: lung tumor tissue. In nucleotides, the CDR3 is TGTGCCAGCAGTTACTCGCGAGGGGGGGCTCCGGGCACTGAAGCTTTCTTT. Translated: CASSYSRGGAPGTEAFF.